One T cell receptor (beta chain) is described in this entry. The sample comes from a study of blood T cell repertoires in COVID-19. Across the whole study: Some COVID-19 samples were acute and others convalescent; all came from the United States, Italy and Spain. Sample material is recorded as cDNA or gDNA derived from T cells, B-cell-depleted T cells, or PBMCs.

Original data processing: The assay estimated nucleated cells by amplifying reference gene primers. Measured with immunoSEQ multiplex PCR; TCRdb has only the in-frame clones, and not every one. V and J calls and clone size come straight from that table; D and trimming were deduced from the DNA. The sample carries about 83,000 clones, around 90% recorded once. The CDR3 length is 15 residues. With 6 bases removed from V and 4 bases from J, the gap between germline ends came to 16 bases. Germline V gene lookup returns CDR1 SGHAT and CDR2 FQNNGV. The clonotype originates from a woman in her fifties or sixties with active or convalescent COVID-19. The chain uses TRBV11-2 and TRBJ1-5; maybe TRBD1 (6 bases). Source material: peripheral blood. CDR3 residues: CASSLRGGSNQPQHF. CDR3 coding DNA: TGTGCCAGCAGTCTTAGGGGGGGGTCAAATCAGCCCCAGCATTTT.